This TCR beta chain derives from a study of blood T cells in healthy people across ages. Primed by a sample-barcoded 5' primer and a J-beta primer mix, a second PCR proceeded for about 6 to 11 cycles. The yield of each sample was at least 2.5 million CDR3-containing paired-end reads. TCRdb passed the 5' RACE reads through MiXCR, listing each CDR3 protein once. The sample holds some 560,000 distinct CDR3 sequences, over 25% seen once. Germline V gene sequence: CDR1 LNHDA, CDR2 SQIVND (reference sequence). The CDR3 has 14 residues. With V trimmed by 7 bases and J by 2 bases, 4 bases remained unmatched. These data are also associated with another study on T cells of mothers and their children. From that report: Maternal samples each gave over 8.5 million TCR beta CDR3 reads, and child samples some 2.8 million each.

V gene TRBV19 combines with J gene TRBJ2-7, with 11 bases matching TRBD1. The sequence was obtained from a boy aged 2-15 years in good health. Sequenced sample: blood. The DNA for the CDR3 is TGTGCCAGTAAGCCGGGACAGGGGGCCTACGAGCAGTACTTC. Translated: CASKPGQGAYEQYF.